This is a list of T cell receptor beta chains from one sample in a study of OX40 agonist ivuxolimab in advanced cancers. Data came from immunoSEQ multiplex PCR; TCRdb stores just in-frame clones and leaves some out. This sample has tens of thousands of clones, with about 89% found just once. The sample was CD4+ or CD8+ T cells sorted from blood, taken in a trial of the OX40 agonist ivuxolimab. These receptors all come from an adult with an advanced solid tumor such as melanoma, head and neck, liver or kidney cancer. Each CDR3 is given with its conserved first and last residue. The D gene is left open where the match is weak. Size is omitted from some rows. Given values are once, few, many or a class for expanded clones.

len	abundance	j_gene	d_gene	v_gene	CDR3nt	CDR3aa
13	-	TRBJ2-1	-	TRBV19	TGTGCCAGTAGCCTGACTAGTCTGGATGAGCAGTTCTTC	CASSLTSLDEQFF
17	-	TRBJ2-2	TRBD2	TRBV4-3	TGCGCCAGCAGCCAAGATTTGCGGGAGGGCCCCACCGGGGAGCTGTTTTTT	CASSQDLREGPTGELFF
15	-	TRBJ2-3	-	TRBV19	TGTGCCAGTAGTATTGGACTGGCAACGACAGATACGCAGTATTTT	CASSIGLATTDTQYF
15	-	TRBJ2-3	-	TRBV9	TGTGCCAGCAGCGTAGACTCAGGCGGCACAGATACGCAGTATTTT	CASSVDSGGTDTQYF
15	-	TRBJ2-5	-	TRBV29-1	TGCAGCGTTGAAGAGGGGGCAGGAACTCAAGAGACCCAGTACTTC	CSVEEGAGTQETQYF
15	-	TRBJ2-6	-	TRBV6-6	TGTGCCAGCAGACCGACGGTGGTCGGGGCCAACGTCCTGACTTTC	CASRPTVVGANVLTF
11	-	TRBJ1-5	-	TRBV27	TGTGCCAGCGGTTACAATCAGCCCCAGCATTTT	CASGYNQPQHF
15	-	TRBJ2-7	TRBD2	TRBV10-3	TGTGCCATCAGGGATCTAGCGGGAGGAACCTACGAGCAGTACTTC	CAIRDLAGGTYEQYF
13	-	TRBJ2-1	-	TRBV29-1	TGCAGCGCTTCTGACGGAAAGTACAATGAGCAGTTCTTC	CSASDGKYNEQFF
11	-	TRBJ2-2	-	TRBV10-2	TGCGCCAGCGGCGAAACCGGGGAGCTGTTTTTT	CASGETGELFF
15	few	TRBJ1-2	TRBD1	TRBV6-5	TGTGCCAGCAGTCCAACCCAGGGGGCCCCCGATGGCTACACCTTC	CASSPTQGAPDGYTF
13	-	TRBJ1-3	-	TRBV4-3	TGCGCCAGCAGCCAAGATTTTGGAAACACCATATATTTT	CASSQDFGNTIYF
16	-	TRBJ1-3	-	TRBV6-6	TGTGCCAGCAGTTACACTCAGGGGCGCTCCGGAAACACCATATATTTT	CASSYTQGRSGNTIYF
15	few	TRBJ1-1	-	TRBV4-1	TGCGCCAGCAGCCAAGTTCCGGGAGGGAACACTGAAGCTTTCTTT	CASSQVPGGNTEAFF